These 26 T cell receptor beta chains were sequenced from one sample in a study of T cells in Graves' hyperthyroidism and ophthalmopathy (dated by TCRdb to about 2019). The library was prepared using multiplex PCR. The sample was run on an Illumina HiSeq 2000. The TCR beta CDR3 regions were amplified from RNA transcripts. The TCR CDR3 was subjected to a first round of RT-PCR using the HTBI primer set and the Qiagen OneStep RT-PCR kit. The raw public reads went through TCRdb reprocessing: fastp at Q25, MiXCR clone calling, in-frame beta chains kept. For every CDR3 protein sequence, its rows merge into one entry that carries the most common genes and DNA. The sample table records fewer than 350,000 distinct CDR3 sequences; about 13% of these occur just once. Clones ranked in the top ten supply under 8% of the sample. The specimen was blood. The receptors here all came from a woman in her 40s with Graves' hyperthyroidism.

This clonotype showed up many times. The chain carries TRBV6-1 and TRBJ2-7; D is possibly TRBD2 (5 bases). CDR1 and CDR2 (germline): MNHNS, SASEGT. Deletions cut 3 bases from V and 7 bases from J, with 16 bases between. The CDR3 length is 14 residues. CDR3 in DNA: TGTGCCAGCAGTGAGTCGGACGGCCCGGGGGAGCAGTACTTC. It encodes CASSESDGPGEQYF.

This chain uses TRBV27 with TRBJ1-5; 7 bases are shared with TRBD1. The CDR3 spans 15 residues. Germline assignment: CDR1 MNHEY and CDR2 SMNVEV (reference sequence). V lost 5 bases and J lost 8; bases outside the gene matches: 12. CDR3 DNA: TGTGCCAGCAGTCCCCGGGACAGCCTTTTGAAGCCCCAGCATTTT. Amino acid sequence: CASSPRDSLLKPQHF.

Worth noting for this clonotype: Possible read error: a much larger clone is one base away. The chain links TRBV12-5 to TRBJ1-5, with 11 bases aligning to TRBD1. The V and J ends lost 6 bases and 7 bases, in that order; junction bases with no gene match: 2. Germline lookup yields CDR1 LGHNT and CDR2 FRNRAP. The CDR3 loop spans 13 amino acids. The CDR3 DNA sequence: TGTGCTAGTGGGGGACAGGGGGACCAGCCCCAGCATTTT. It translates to CASGGQGDQPQHF.

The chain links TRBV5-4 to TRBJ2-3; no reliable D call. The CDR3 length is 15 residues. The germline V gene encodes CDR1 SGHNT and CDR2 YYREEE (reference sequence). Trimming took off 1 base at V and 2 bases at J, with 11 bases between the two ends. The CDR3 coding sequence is TGTGCCAGCAGCTTGCAAAGCCTTCCCACAGATACGCAGTATTTT. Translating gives CASSLQSLPTDTQYF.

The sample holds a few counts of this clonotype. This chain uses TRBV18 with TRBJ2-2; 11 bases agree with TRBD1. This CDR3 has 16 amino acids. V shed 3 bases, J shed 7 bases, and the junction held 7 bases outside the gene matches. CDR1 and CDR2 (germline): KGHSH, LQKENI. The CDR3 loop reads CASSPNGQGAHGELFF. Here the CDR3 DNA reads TGTGCCAGCTCACCGAATGGACAGGGGGCCCACGGGGAGCTGTTTTTT. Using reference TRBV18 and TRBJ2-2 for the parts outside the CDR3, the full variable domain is NAGVMQNPRHLVRRRGQEARLRCSPMKGHSHVYWYRQLPEEGLKFMVYLQKENIIDESGMPKERFSAEFPKEGPSILRIQQVVRGDSAAYFCASSPNGQGAHGELFFGEGSRLTVL.

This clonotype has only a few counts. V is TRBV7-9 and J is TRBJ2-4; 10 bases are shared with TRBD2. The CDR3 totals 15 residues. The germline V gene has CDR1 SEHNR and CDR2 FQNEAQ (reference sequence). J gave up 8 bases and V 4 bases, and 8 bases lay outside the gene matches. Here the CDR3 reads CASSSLAGGGDIQYF. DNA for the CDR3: TGTGCCAGCAGCTCCTTAGCGGGAGGTGGAGACATTCAGTACTTC.

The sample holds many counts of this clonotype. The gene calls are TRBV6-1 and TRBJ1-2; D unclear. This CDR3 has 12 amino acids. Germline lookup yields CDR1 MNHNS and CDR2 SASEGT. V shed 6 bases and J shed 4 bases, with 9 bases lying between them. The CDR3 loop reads CASSEDAYGYTF. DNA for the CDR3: TGTGCCAGCAGCGAGGATGCCTATGGCTACACCTTC.

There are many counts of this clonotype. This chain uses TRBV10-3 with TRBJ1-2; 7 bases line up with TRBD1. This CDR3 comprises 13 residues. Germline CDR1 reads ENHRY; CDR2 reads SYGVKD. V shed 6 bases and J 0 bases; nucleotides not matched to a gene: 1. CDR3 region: CAIRGTANYGYTF. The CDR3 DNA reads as TGTGCCATCAGGGGGACAGCTAACTATGGCTACACCTTC.

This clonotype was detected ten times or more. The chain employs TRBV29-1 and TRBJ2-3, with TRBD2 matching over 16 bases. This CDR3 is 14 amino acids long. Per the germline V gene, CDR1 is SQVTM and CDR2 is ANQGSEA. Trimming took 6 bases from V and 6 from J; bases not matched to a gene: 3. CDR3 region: CSVGLAGGRDTQYF. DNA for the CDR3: TGCAGCGTGGGACTAGCGGGGGGGCGGGATACGCAGTATTTT.

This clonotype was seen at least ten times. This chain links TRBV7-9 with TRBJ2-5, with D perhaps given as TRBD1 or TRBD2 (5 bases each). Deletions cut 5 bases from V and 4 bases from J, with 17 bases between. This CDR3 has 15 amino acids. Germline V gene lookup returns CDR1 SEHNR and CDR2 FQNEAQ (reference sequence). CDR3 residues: CASSPRPLRGETQYF. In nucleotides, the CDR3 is TGTGCCAGCAGCCCACGACCCCTGAGGGGAGAGACCCAGTACTTC. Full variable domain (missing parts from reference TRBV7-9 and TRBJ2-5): DTGVSQNPRHKITKRGQNVTFRCDPISEHNRLYWYRQTLGQGPEFLTYFQNEAQLEKSRLLSDRFSAERPKGSFSTLEIQRTEQGDSAMYLCASSPRPLRGETQYFGPGTRLLVL.

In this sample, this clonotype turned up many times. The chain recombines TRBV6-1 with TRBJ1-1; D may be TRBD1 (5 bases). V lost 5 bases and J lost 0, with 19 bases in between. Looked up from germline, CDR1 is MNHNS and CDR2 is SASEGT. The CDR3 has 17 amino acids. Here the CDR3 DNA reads TGTGCCAGCAGTCTGACAGCGGTCTACCTCATGAACACTGAAGCTTTCTTT. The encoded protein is CASSLTAVYLMNTEAFF.

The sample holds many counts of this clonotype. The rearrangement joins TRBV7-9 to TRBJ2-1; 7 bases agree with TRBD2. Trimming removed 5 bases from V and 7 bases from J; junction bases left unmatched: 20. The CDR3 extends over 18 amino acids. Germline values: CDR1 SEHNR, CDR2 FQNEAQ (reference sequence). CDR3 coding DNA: TGTGCCAGCAGCCACCGAGTGGTAGGGGCGGGAGCGAAGAATGAGCAGTTCTTC. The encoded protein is CASSHRVVGAGAKNEQFF.

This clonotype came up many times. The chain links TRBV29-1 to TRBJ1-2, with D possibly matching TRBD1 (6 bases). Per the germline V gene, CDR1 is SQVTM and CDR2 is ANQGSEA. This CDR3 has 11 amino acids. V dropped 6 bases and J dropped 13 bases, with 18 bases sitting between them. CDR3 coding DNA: TGCAGCGTAAAACAGGGTTGGGATGCCACCTTC. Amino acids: CSVKQGWDATF.

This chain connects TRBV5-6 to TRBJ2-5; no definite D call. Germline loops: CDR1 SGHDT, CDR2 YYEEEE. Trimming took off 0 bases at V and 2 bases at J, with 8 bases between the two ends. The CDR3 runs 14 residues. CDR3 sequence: CASSLVAEQETQYF. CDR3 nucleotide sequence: TGTGCCAGCAGCTTGGTGGCAGAACAAGAGACCCAGTACTTC.

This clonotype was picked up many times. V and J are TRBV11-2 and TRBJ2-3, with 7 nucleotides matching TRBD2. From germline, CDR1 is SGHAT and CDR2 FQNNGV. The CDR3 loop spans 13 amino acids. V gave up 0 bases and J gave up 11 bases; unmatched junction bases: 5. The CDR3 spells CASSLDERTRQYF. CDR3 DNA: TGTGCCAGCAGCTTAGATGAGAGGACTAGGCAGTATTTT.

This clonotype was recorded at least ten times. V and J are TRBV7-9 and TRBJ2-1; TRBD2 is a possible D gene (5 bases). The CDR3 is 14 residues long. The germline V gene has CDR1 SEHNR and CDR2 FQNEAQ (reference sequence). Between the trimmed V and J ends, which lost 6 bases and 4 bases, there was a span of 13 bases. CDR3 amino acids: CASRPSRVYNEQFF. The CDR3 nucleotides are TGTGCCAGCAGACCATCGAGGGTTTACAATGAGCAGTTCTTC.

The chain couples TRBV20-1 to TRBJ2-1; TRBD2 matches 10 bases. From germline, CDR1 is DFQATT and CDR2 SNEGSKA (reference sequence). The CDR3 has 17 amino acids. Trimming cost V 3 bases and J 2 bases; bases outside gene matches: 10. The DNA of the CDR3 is TGCAGTGCTAGGGAAGCCTTAGCGGGAGGCCCCTACAATGAGCAGTTCTTC. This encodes CSAREALAGGPYNEQFF.

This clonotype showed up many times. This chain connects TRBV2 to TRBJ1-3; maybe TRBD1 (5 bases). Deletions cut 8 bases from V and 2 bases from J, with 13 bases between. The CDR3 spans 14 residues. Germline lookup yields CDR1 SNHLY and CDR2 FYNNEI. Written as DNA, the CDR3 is TGTGCCAGCTTACCCGGGACGGCTGGAAACACCATATATTTT. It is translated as CASLPGTAGNTIYF.

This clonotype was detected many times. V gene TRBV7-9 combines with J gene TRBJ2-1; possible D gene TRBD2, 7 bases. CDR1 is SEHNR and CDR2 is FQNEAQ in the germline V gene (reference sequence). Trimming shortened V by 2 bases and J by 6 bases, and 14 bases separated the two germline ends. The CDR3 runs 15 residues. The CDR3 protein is CASSLRRGQTNEQFF. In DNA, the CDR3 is TGTGCCAGCAGCTTAAGGCGGGGGCAAACCAATGAGCAGTTCTTC.

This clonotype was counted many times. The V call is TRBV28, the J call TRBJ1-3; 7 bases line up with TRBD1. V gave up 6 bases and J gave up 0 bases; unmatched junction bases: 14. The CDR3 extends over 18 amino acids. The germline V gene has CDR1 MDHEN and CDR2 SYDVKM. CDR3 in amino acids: CASRPTGTVLYSGNTIYF. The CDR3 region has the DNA TGTGCCAGCAGGCCAACGGGGACAGTTTTGTACTCTGGAAACACCATATATTTT.

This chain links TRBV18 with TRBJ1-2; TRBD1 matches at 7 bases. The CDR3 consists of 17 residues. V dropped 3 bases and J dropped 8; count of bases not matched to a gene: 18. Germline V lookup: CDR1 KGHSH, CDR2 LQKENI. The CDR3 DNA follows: TGTGCCAGCTCACCGGCCGGGACAGATATTTCCCTGGGAGGCTACACCTTC. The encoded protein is CASSPAGTDISLGGYTF.

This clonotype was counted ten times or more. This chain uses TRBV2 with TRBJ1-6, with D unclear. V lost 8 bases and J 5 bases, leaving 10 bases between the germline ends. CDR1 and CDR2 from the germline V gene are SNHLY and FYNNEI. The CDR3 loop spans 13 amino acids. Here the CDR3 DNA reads TGTGCCAGCGTGGAGAGGCATAATTCACCCCTCCACTTT. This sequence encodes CASVERHNSPLHF.

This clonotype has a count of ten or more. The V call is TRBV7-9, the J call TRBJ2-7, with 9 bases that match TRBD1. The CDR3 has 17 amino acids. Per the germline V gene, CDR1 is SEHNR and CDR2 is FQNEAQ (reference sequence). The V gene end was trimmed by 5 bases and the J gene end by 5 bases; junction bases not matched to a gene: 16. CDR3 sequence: CASSDPLFGTGSHEQYF. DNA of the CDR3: TGTGCCAGCAGCGATCCGTTGTTTGGGACAGGGTCCCACGAGCAGTACTTC.

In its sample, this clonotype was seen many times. CDR3 in amino acids: CASSSSGATYNEQFF. The DNA of the CDR3 is TGTGCCAGCAGTTCAAGCGGGGCCACCTACAATGAGCAGTTCTTC. V is TRBV6-1 and J is TRBJ2-1; 7 bases fit TRBD2. Looked up from germline, CDR1 is MNHNS and CDR2 is SASEGT. The J segment lost 2 bases and the V segment lost 5 bases, leaving 6 bases of the junction unmatched. There are 15 residues in the CDR3.

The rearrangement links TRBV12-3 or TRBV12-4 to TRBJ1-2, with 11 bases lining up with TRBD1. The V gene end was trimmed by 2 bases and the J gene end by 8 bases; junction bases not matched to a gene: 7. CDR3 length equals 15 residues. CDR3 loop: CASSLSGQGARGYTF. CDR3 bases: TGTGCCAGCAGTTTAAGTGGACAGGGGGCGCGAGGCTACACCTTC.

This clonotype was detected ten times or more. The CDR3 region has the DNA TGTGCCAGCAGCCTCCGACAGGGCCTGTCGAACACTGAAGCTTTCTTT. It specifies CASSLRQGLSNTEAFF. The chain has TRBV11-2 and TRBJ1-1; 7 positions agree with TRBD1. V shed 5 bases and J 1 base; nucleotides not matched to a gene: 10. The germline V gene encodes CDR1 SGHAT and CDR2 FQNNGV. The CDR3 consists of 16 residues.